The clone carrying this TCR beta chain was detected only a few times. Deletions cut 5 bases from V and 2 bases from J, with 15 bases between. Germline CDR1 and CDR2: SQVTM and ANQGSEA. This CDR3 contains 14 residues. The data originate from a study of T-cell reconstitution after alpha-beta-depleted transplantation in children. Researchers prepared the TCRbeta library using unique molecular identifiers, the study reports. TCRdb passed the PCR reads through MiXCR, listing each CDR3 protein once. The table shows a few hundred thousand distinct CDR3 sequences, with under 13% occurring only once. The input for sequencing was PBMCs from the stem cell graft donor, taken from the stem cell graft. The TCR comes from a human donor who donated a stem cell graft to a child with acute lymphoblastic leukemia. The chain joins TRBV29-1 to TRBJ1-1; tentative D call: TRBD1 (6 bases). DNA for the CDR3: TGCAGCGTTCGCCGGGGGCCAACCAACACTGAAGCTTTCTTT. Residues: CSVRRGPTNTEAFF. Looking up the rest from reference TRBV29-1 and TRBJ1-1 gives the full variable domain: SAVISQKPSRDICQRGTSLTIQCQVDSQVTMMFWYRQQPGQSLTLIATANQGSEATYESGFVIDKFPISRPNLTFSTLTVSNMSPEDSSIYLCSVRRGPTNTEAFFGQGTRLTVV.